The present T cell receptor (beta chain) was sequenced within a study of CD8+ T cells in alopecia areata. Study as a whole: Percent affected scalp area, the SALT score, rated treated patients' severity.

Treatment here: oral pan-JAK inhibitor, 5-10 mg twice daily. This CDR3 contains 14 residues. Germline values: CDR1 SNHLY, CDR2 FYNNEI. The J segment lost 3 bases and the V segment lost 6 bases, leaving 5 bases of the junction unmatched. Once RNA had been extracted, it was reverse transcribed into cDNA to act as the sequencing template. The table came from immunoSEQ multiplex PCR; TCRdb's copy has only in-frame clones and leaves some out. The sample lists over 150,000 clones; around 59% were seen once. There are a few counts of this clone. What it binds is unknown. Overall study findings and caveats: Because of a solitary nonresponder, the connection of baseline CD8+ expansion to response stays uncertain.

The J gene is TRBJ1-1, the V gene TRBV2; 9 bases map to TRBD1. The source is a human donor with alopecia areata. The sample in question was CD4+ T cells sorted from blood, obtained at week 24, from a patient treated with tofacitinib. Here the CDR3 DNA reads TGTGCCAGCAGGGATGGACAGGGGTACACTGAAGCTTTCTTT. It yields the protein CASRDGQGYTEAFF.